The T cell receptor beta chain described here comes from a study of cytomegalovirus exposure and HLA in healthy donors. Germline lookup yields CDR1 WNHNN and CDR2 SYGVQD (reference sequence). Trimming cost V 2 bases and J 4 bases, with 4 bases left between them. This CDR3 region has 12 residues. This PCR relied on a set of 60 Vbeta primers and 13 Jbeta primers. Clones were read by immunoSEQ multiplex PCR, and TCRdb kept only the in-frame ones, dropping some. The sample comprises around 150,000 clones, approximately 85% of which are singletons, and about 9.3% rests with the top ten. Broader study findings: Across donors, presence/absence analyses took sequencing depth to be roughly uniform. The only immune exposure information that was available was CMV serostatus.

Concerning this clone itself: The antigen remains undetermined.

The sequenced material came from PBMCs. The receptor was derived from a man between 18 and 35 years old in good health and CMV-seropositive. The chain combines TRBV10-1 with TRBJ2-3, with no clear D. The DNA of the CDR3 is TGCGCCAGCAGTGAGGGAGCAGATACGCAGTATTTT. Protein product: CASSEGADTQYF.